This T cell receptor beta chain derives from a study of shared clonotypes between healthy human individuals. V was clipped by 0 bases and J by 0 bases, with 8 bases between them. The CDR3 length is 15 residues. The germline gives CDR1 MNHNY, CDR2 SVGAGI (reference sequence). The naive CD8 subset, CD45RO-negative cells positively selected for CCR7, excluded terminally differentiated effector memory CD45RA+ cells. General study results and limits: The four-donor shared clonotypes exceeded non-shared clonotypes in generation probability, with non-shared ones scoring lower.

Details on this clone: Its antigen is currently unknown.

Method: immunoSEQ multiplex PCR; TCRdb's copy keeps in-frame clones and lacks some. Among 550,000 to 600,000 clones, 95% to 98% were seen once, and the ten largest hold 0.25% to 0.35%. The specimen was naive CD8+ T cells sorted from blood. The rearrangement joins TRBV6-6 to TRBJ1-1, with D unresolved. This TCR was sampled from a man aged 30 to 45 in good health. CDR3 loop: CASSYSPVMNTEAFF. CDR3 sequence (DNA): TGTGCCAGCAGTTACTCGCCAGTTATGAACACTGAAGCTTTCTTT.